This T cell receptor (beta chain) was captured by sequencing in a study of shared clonotypes between healthy human individuals (dated by TCRdb to about 2020). Background for the entire study: Two women and a few men aged 18 to 49 years were included in the cohort. Each donor's leukapheresis produced roughly between roughly 0.85 and 9 billion PBMCs. Blood TCR repertoires of 5 or 6 healthy adults were deeply sequenced to estimate repertoire size and the extent of clonotype sharing between individuals. Different laboratories and diverse techniques were used to prepare libraries and sequence TCR repertoires, to increase sequencing depth and limit assay-specific biases. For each donor, CD4 naive and CD4 memory were each given three plates, CD8 naive was given two plates, and CD8 memory was given one plate.

Using the deep immunoSEQ assay, TCR CDR3 regions were amplified from genomic DNA by multiplex PCR. Extracted genomic DNA from each cell subset was spread evenly across all wells of several immunoSEQ 96-well plates, with each plate serving as a replicate. Each replicate PCR for sorted subsets received about 210 ng genomic DNA, equal to about 30,000 T cell genomes. Purified libraries were measured with a Qubit 3.0 fluorometer, size-checked on a Bioanalyzer 2100, and measured again with the KAPA Library Quantification kit. Each immunoSEQ 96-well plate was sequenced on its own single-read 150-cycle Illumina NextSeq 550 flow cell. As for how the authors treated the data: Because the immunoSEQ output held only junctional sequences and lacked quality scores, the filtering could not match the filtering applied to full-length reads. To assign V/J genes and CDR3, sequences were annotated against IMGT germline references using PyIR, a Python wrapper for IgBLAST v1.9. Reads were filtered out if the reads had weak V/J assignments (E-value above 1e-6), no CDR3, stop codons, out-of-frame junctions, or ambiguous translated residues. V3J clonotypes were defined as sequences sharing the same inferred V gene, J gene, and CDR3 amino acid sequence. To compute the percentage overlap between repertoires, the number of shared unique clonotypes was divided by the size of the smaller repertoire. Richness of each repertoire was evaluated using RTK rarefaction, the Chao1 estimator, and Recon v2.1 estimates of unobserved clonotypes. For all TCRbeta clonotypes obtained by the gDNA method from a few donors, generation probabilities were computed with OLGA. Drawn from immuneACCESS, this table holds only the in-frame rearrangements with V and J called that TCRdb kept. Clones are partly lost; checked studies trace under half to an unresolved V gene and leave the rest unexplained. That table gives V, J and clone size, and the DNA gave D and trimming. Present in this sample are roughly 2,500,000 clones, roughly 93% of which were seen just once. Roughly 0.39% of the sample is taken by the ten largest.

Here is what the overall study found, with its caveats: Naive subsets generally had larger estimated clonotype richness than memory subsets did. The genetic and exposure-history diversity represented was limited by the small number of donors. Rarefaction of sorted-subset datasets indicated incomplete sequencing despite the large sequencing depth. Clonotypes shared by all four sorted-subset donors showed higher generation probabilities than non-shared clonotypes. Pairwise subsampling led to the expectation that sequencing depth would affect the degree of clonotype sharing among donors. Sampling was restricted to blood, and TCR repertoires in tissues likely differ from the TCR repertoires found in blood. Sharing across a few donors was observed for approximately 5% of naive CD4, around 3.5% of naive CD8, roughly 2.3% of memory CD4, and over 0.3% of memory CD8 clonotypes.

From the cysteine through the phenylalanine, the CDR3 covers 12 amino acids. Kept here is only the CDR3 DNA, which spans 36 bases and is read in frame from base 1. Trimming costs V 2 bases and J 4 bases, and their ends lie 8 bases apart. For CDR1 and CDR2, the germline V gene (reference sequence) lists GTSNPN and SVGIG. Notes on this clone: Its binding antigen is unknown. No clone much larger than this one lies a single base away; base qualities are absent.

The donors were healthy, HIV-negative adults with no recently reported acute infections or vaccinations. Every donor was a Caucasian adult residing in Nashville, Tennessee, USA. CD4+ T cells were enriched by magnetic negative selection; naive cells were then positively selected on CD45RA, and the negative fraction formed the memory subset. Blood was obtained by leukapheresis, after which PBMCs were separated by Ficoll-Histopaque density gradient centrifugation and cryopreserved in liquid nitrogen vapor phase. Analytical flow cytometry was used to check the purity and quantity of each magnetically sorted T cell population. From each sorted fraction, genomic DNA was isolated and quantified by UV absorbance on a Nanodrop 2000c.

The receptor comes from a man between 18 and 35 years old in good health. Some clones in this sample may be carry-over from other donors' samples. This chain is built from TRBV30 and TRBJ1-2; a confident D gene designation cannot be given. The sequenced sample was naive CD4+ T cells from PBMCs. The cell subset or site label here, explained by the study, means: CD45RA+ positively selected. Read as DNA, the sequence is TGTGCCTGGAGTTCTGTCAGCTATGGCTACACCTTC. This encodes CAWSSVSYGYTF.